This T cell receptor (beta chain) appears in the sequencing data of a study of CD8 T cells in ankylosing spondylitis. Whole-study results and caveats: There were earlier reports of some motif variants in reactive arthritis synovial fluid and blood.

In germline, CDR1 is SQVTM, CDR2 ANQGSEA. The CDR3 totals 16 residues. The ends lost 6 bases at V and 0 bases at J; junction bases unmatched: 8. In TCRdb, the 5' RACE reads were re-called with MiXCR into one record per CDR3 protein. The table lists 200,000 to 300,000 distinct CDR3 sequences, about 11% of them singletons. This clonotype was seen repeatedly, ten times or more. Antigen specificity is unknown. This clonotype was obtained from a male donor with ankylosing spondylitis or in good health (not recorded which). Sequencing was done on a sample of blood, either unsorted or a sorted T cell fraction (not recorded which). This sequence joins TRBV29-1 and TRBJ2-3, with TRBD2 matching over 11 bases. This chain's CDR3 is CSVSTRTSGSTDTQYF. In DNA form, the CDR3 reads TGCAGCGTCAGCACTCGGACTAGCGGGAGCACAGATACGCAGTATTTT.